The T cell receptor (beta chain) described here comes from a study of cytomegalovirus exposure and HLA in healthy donors (dated by TCRdb to between 2016 and 2019). For the study in its entirety: According to an earlier analysis of 587 of the donors, some 180 million T cells yielded 100 million or so unique TCR beta sequences and roughly 280 Gb of sequence data. Roughly 290 gigabases of sequencing data and 91 million or so unique TCR sequences made up an early release that covered 500 to 650 HLA-typed donors. The genetic ancestry cluster associated with self-reported Caucasian donors included 81% of the 300 to 450 genotyped donors. The study was designed to test whether signatures of past pathogen exposure could be identified by cataloging public T cell receptors. The study used immunosequencing to profile the T cell repertoires of under 700 subjects and linked those repertoires to cytomegalovirus serostatus. In addition to the first cohort of 500 to 850 subjects, a separate validation cohort of some 120 different subjects was used. To predict cytomegalovirus infection status, the study brought together high-throughput TCR immunosequencing, statistical association of individual TCRs with disease status, and machine learning. A later analysis re-examined previously published TCR beta repertoires from about 670 donors and added high-resolution HLA genotyping to investigate patterns of TCR occurrence. The later analysis used no new phenotypic data to find candidate immune exposures, relying instead on TCR beta sequences and their occurrence across donors. In an earlier analysis of about 590 of the donors, high-throughput TCR beta sequencing was used to judge whether each TCR beta V gene segment behaved as functional or pseudogenic. Donor age, sex, ethnicity and CMV serostatus were collected together with the repertoire data. A later genetic analysis took genome-wide SNP genotypes for about 55% of the roughly 700 donors and used that subset as a discovery cohort. All discovery cohort repertoires had been generated using a single sequencing platform. HLA typing covered class I and class II loci at four-digit resolution. The number of donors typed differed by locus, with roughly 620-640 for A, B, C, DRB1 and DQB1, 522 for DQA1, approximately 580 for DPA1, and some 440 for DPB1. About five DR-DQ haplotypes were handled as single units for association and clustering, since linkage in the cohort was strong. Among around 400 genotyped donors of the cohort, an average of approximately 220,000 unique TCR beta nucleotide sequences was sequenced per donor, of which about 19% were non-productive. Here is what the overall study found, with its caveats: This cohort had only TCR beta chains sequenced, and the lack of alpha or paired-chain data limited which features could be detected. Compared with equally common non-associated chains, HLA-associated TCR beta chains in a later analysis were more clonally expanded and had lower generation probabilities. In a later analysis, several top co-occurrence clusters were reported to appear linked to parvovirus B19, influenza, CMV and Epstein-Barr virus. In a later analysis, TCR association rates were found to vary across HLA loci, with the most associated TCRs seen for DRB1 alleles and the fewest for HLA-C alleles. The study listed approximately 150 TCR beta chains as associated with cytomegalovirus. Because counts were too low, about 15 rarely observed V segments, including chromosome 9 orphons, were left out of the earlier analysis of approximately 580 of the donors. The authors suggested that the approach could potentially be extended to other disease states and immunological phenotypes. A cluster of highly shared sequence variants was judged likely to represent a technical artifact of the sequencing pipeline. When HLA alleles, especially DR and DQ, strongly co-occurred, TCR associations were difficult to assign to individual alleles. Some IMGT-functional V segments, including TRBV6-2 and TRBV6-3, could not be distinguished by the 87-base-pair reads and were therefore excluded. A later analysis associated about 17,000 TCR beta sequences with specific HLA alleles at a false discovery rate of 0.05. A later genetic analysis associated a missense DCLRE1C variant with V-gene and J-gene trimming of TCR beta chains, and an independent cohort replicated the association. The presence/absence analyses assumed that sequencing depth was roughly uniform across donors, and that assumption may not be true. Because HLA typing was unavailable for some donors at each locus, only the typed subset was used in association tests. In an earlier analysis of about 550 of the donors, most TCR beta V segments were observed in productive rearrangements about 90% or about 30% of the time, broadly matching IMGT annotations. The classifier was reported to diagnose cytomegalovirus status with high specificity and sensitivity in both the original and validation cohorts. A further reported finding was that TCR beta sequences accurately predicted the HLA-A and HLA-B alleles for most subjects in the first cohort. Most TCR sequences were observed very rarely across donors, whereas some public TCRs were present in many individuals. A later analysis found that most CMV-associated TCR beta chains appeared HLA-restricted, with HLA associations seemingly driven largely by CMV exposure. For the cohort, immune exposure information was limited to CMV serostatus. According to a later genetic analysis, donors in an Asian-associated ancestry cluster had fewer N-insertions in productive TCRs than the roughly 670-donor mean. In vitro tests confirmed that a few of the cytomegalovirus-associated TCR beta chains recognize cytomegalovirus antigens. Correlated functional status among segregating V segments might reflect linkage disequilibrium, but an unknown experimental factor could not be ruled out.

The library came from the immunoSEQ multiplex PCR assay. For the multiplex PCR, a mixture combining 60 forward primers for TCR Vbeta segments and 13 reverse primers for TCR Jbeta segments was used. A multiplex PCR assay on genomic DNA amplified the CDR3 region of rearranged TCR beta genes. On the Illumina HiSeq System, the amplified TCR beta libraries were sequenced as 87-base-pair reads. On the authors' methods: A later analysis counted about 80 million unique TCR beta chains across the 666 repertoires, and around 12 million of these chains were shared by at least two donors. Raw reads were error-corrected and collapsed into unique sequences by a nearest-neighbor algorithm in which closely related sequences were merged to remove PCR and sequencing errors. V, D and J gene segments were assigned by aligning CDR3 sequences to IMGT reference sequences. For a sequence to be retained, a match of at least six nucleotides was required to both a V gene segment and a J gene segment. A rearrangement was called productive if the CDR3 had no stop codons and remained in frame with V and J, and every other rearrangement was called non-productive. Following IMGT convention, CDR3 was defined as the stretch from the second conserved V-encoded cysteine up to the conserved J-encoded phenylalanine. In an earlier analysis of just under 600 of the donors, sequences lacking an unambiguous match to a single V gene segment were excluded. In an earlier analysis of 587 of the donors, a V segment was called functional when productive rearrangements were above 56.7%, and segregating when the standard deviation between donors exceeded 5%. A statistical classification framework was built for diagnosing cytomegalovirus status from the catalog of TCR beta chain sequences. V and J gene assignment, in a later analysis, came from comparing TCR nucleotide sequences with IMGT/GENE-DB human TR gene sequences. Using the TCRdist pipeline, a later analysis assigned CDR3 sequences along with most-parsimonious VDJ recombination scenarios. In a later analysis, each TCR beta chain was defined by its CDR3 amino acid sequence together with its V-gene family, and reads lacking a unique V-gene family were excluded. A later analysis removed 500 to 650 highly shared, low-generation-probability nucleotide sequences to deal with suspected cross-contamination and a sequencing artifact. In a later analysis, a clonal expansion index was calculated for each public chain from normalized within-repertoire ranks of inferred template counts. A later analysis computed generation probabilities with a VDJ recombination model fitted to out-of-frame rearrangements, and checked the results against IGoR. In a later analysis, hypergeometric tests were used to score TCR-TCR, TCR-HLA and TCR-CMV co-occurrence, with a repertoire-size bias correction applied to TCR pairs. To estimate false discovery rates, a later analysis permuted the HLA or CMV assignments 20 times. In a later analysis, co-occurring TCRs were grouped with DBSCAN, and TCRdist sequence similarity was added when clustering was performed within HLA-allele-positive subsets. Repertoires with fewer than 30,000 or more than 120,000 public chains were left out of co-occurrence clustering, as were five repertoires with anomalous nucleotide sharing. TCRdb obtained this table from immuneACCESS and retained in-frame rearrangements with V and J assigned. These tables miss some clones; where compared with another copy, unresolved V genes account for less than half of the shortfall, and the remainder is unexplained. For V, J and clone size, that table is used; D and trimming come from the DNA. For this sample the table gives about 170,000 clones, of which about 59% were detected only once. The leading ten clones occupy around 3% of the sample.

In total, more than 500 healthy bone marrow donors made up the cohort. Cohort members were all nominally healthy when sampled, although unrecorded immune exposures were likely present. The donor was CMV seronegative and belonged to the group of more than 300 seronegative cohort members. Every donor gave a peripheral blood sample, and the peripheral blood mononuclear cells from that sample were used for TCR beta sequencing. The Qiagen DNeasy Blood Extraction Kit was used to extract genomic DNA from the blood cell samples. Inclusive of the bounding cysteine and phenylalanine, the CDR3 is 13 residues long. Of all the DNA, just the CDR3 is kept, 39 bases in frame from base 1. CDR1 and CDR2, per the germline V gene, are SQVTM and ANQGSEA. The V end loses 6 bases and the J end loses 6 bases, and a stretch of 15 bases separates them. With regard to this clone: This receptor's antigen is unknown. Qualities for individual bases were not recorded, and no much larger clone is one base off.

Recombination connected TRBV29-1 to TRBJ1-5, with the D gene not confidently named. Sequenced input: PBMCs. This receptor was identified in a man aged 35 to 55 in good health and CMV-seronegative. The CDR3 corresponds to CSVQDGGGQPQHF. The sequenced DNA: TGCAGCGTCCAGGACGGAGGAGGTCAGCCCCAGCATTTT.